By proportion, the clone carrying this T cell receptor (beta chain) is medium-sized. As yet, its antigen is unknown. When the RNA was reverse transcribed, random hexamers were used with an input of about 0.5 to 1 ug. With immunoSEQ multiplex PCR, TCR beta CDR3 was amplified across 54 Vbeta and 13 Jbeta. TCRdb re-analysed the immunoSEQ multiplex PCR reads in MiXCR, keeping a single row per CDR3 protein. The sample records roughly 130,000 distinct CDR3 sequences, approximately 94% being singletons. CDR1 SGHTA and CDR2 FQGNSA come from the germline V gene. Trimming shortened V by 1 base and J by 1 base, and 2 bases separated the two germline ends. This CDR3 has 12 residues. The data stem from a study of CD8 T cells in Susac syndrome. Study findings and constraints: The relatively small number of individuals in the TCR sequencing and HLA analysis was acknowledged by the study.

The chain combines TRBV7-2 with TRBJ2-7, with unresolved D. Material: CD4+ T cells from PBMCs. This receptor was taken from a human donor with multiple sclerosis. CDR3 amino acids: CASSLGSYEQYF. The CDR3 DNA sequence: TGTGCCAGCAGCTTAGGTTCCTACGAGCAGTACTTC.